The next 21 T cell receptor beta chains were all read from a single sample in a study of blood T cells in healthy people across ages. Using a J-beta primer mix together with a sample-barcoded 5' primer, a second PCR was run for about 6 to 11 cycles. A single record per CDR3 protein comes from TCRdb applying MiXCR to the 5' RACE reads. The top ten hold about 21% of the sample, which has 1.5 million to 2 million distinct CDR3 sequences, around 42% seen once. Material: blood. These receptors were taken from a human donor in good health.

The rearrangement joins TRBV7-9 to TRBJ2-5, with D maybe TRBD2 (6 bases). V was shortened by 5 bases and J by 2 bases, with 9 bases between the two germline ends. Germline assignment: CDR1 SEHNR and CDR2 FQNEAQ (reference sequence). The CDR3 loop spans 13 amino acids. Here the CDR3 reads CASSPREQETQYF. CDR3 in DNA: TGTGCCAGCAGCCCCCGGGAGCAAGAGACCCAGTACTTC.

This clonotype was seen repeatedly, ten times or more. The chain recombines TRBV4-3 with TRBJ2-3, with a possible D match to TRBD2 (5 bases). Germline CDR1 and CDR2: LGHNA and YSLEER. There are 16 residues in the CDR3. V lost 4 bases, J lost 5 bases, and 19 bases lay in between. This chain's CDR3 is CASSPGSFPGVDTQYF. CDR3 nucleotide sequence: TGCGCCAGCAGCCCCGGGTCTTTTCCCGGGGTAGATACGCAGTATTTT.

Written as DNA, the CDR3 is TGTGCCAGCAGCCACCGAGAGGAAAAACTGTTTTTT. Protein product: CASSHREEKLFF. The chain recombines TRBV7-9 with TRBJ1-4; D remains unclear. Deletions cut 5 bases from V and 8 bases from J, with 9 bases between. CDR1 SEHNR and CDR2 FQNEAQ come from the germline V gene (reference sequence). The CDR3 loop spans 12 amino acids.

The chain combines TRBV4-3 with TRBJ1-2; D not certain. The length of the CDR3 is 14 residues. Trimming took 4 bases from V and 5 from J, leaving 14 bases between them. CDR1 is LGHNA, CDR2 YSLEER, per germline. CDR3 loop: CASSPRTDSYGYTF. In DNA form, the CDR3 reads TGCGCCAGCAGCCCTCGGACCGATTCTTATGGCTACACCTTC.

This clonotype was counted between two and nine times. The CDR3 nucleotides read TGTGCCAGCAACTTGACGGGGGAGCAGTACTTC. It is translated as CASNLTGEQYF. The J gene is TRBJ2-7, the V gene TRBV11-3; maybe TRBD2 (5 bases). The CDR3 is made up of 11 amino acids. The germline V gene has CDR1 SGHNT and CDR2 YENEEA. V lost 7 bases to trimming and J lost 7 bases, with 11 bases between them.

On this clonotype: A much larger clone differs from this one at a single base, so this may be a read error. V usage is TRBV7-2 and J usage is TRBJ2-5; 8 nucleotides align to TRBD1. With the DNA end fitting TRBJ2-7 better, the J assignment may be wrong. The V gene's germline CDR1 is SGHTA and CDR2 FQGNSA. This CDR3 region has 14 residues. CDR3 nucleotides: TGTGCCAGCAACGTCGACAGGGGTTCCTACGAGCAGTACTTC. It yields the protein CASNVDRGSYEQYF.

V gene TRBV6-2 or TRBV6-3 combines with J gene TRBJ2-7; a weak D match, TRBD2 (6 bases). The V gene's germline CDR1 is MNHEY and CDR2 SVGEGT. Between the trimmed V and J ends, which lost 5 bases and 5 bases, there was a span of 16 bases. The CDR3 is 14 residues long. The CDR3 nucleotides read TGTGCCAGCAGTGGACGGGGGAGACTCCACGAGCAGTACTTC. Translated, it gives CASSGRGRLHEQYF.

V and J are TRBV28 and TRBJ2-1, with D possibly being TRBD2 (7 bases). Germline CDR1 reads MDHEN; CDR2 reads SYDVKM. This CDR3 has 16 amino acids. V was cut by 8 bases and J by 4 bases, with 21 bases left in between. CDR3 in amino acids: CASSSAGADQYNEQFF. In nucleotides, the CDR3 is TGTGCCAGCTCCTCGGCGGGGGCGGATCAATACAATGAGCAGTTCTTC.

V is TRBV7-3 and J is TRBJ2-5; 8 nucleotides align to TRBD2. Germline values: CDR1 SGHTA, CDR2 FQGTGA. The CDR3 length is 16 residues. Losses at the gene ends were 5 bases for V and 5 bases for J; bases not matched to a gene: 13. The CDR3 DNA is TGTGCCAGCAGCGCCCACAACGGGGGGGGCAAGGAGACCCAGTACTTC. Translation: CASSAHNGGGKETQYF.

This clonotype was observed a handful of times. The V gene is TRBV20-1, the J gene TRBJ2-1; 12 positions agree with TRBD2. The germline CDR1 and CDR2 sequences are DFQATT and SNEGSKA (reference sequence). The J segment lost 7 bases and the V segment lost 0 bases, leaving 4 bases of the junction unmatched. The CDR3 contains 15 residues. The DNA for the CDR3 is TGCAGTGCTAGAGACCTAGCGGGGGGGCTTAATGAGCAGTTCTTC. Encoded protein: CSARDLAGGLNEQFF.

Only a few counts were recorded for this clonotype. V gene TRBV28 combines with J gene TRBJ2-4; D possibly matches TRBD1 or TRBD2 (5 bases each). This CDR3 spans 17 amino acids. The V gene's germline CDR1 is MDHEN and CDR2 SYDVKM. V was clipped by 7 bases and J by 4 bases, with 23 bases between them. CDR3 DNA: TGTGCCAGCAACGACGCAGCCCCGGGACGTCCAAAAAACATTCAGTACTTC. Encoded protein: CASNDAAPGRPKNIQYF.

There are a few counts of this clonotype. J is TRBJ2-5 and V is TRBV7-8; D might be TRBD1 or TRBD2, each matching 5 bases. Gene TRBJ2-7 matches the end of the DNA better, so the J call may be wrong. Germline-derived CDR1 and CDR2 are SGHVS and FQNEAQ. The CDR3 length is 17 residues. This chain's CDR3 is CASSLGRGYTGIDEQYF. In nucleotides, the CDR3 is TGTGCCAGCAGCTTAGGCCGGGGTTACACAGGAATCGACGAGCAGTACTTC.

This chain links TRBV12-3 or TRBV12-4 with TRBJ1-1; D is undetermined. V was pared by 3 bases and J by 7 bases, with 9 bases between. The CDR3 totals 12 residues. The CDR3 spells CASSLSRSEAFF. CDR3 DNA sequence: TGTGCCAGCAGTTTGTCCAGGAGTGAAGCTTTCTTT.

The rearrangement uses TRBV11-2 and TRBJ2-1, with D possibly TRBD2 on 5 matching bases. The CDR3 consists of 16 residues. Per the germline V gene, CDR1 is SGHAT and CDR2 is FQNNGV. V lost 0 bases and J lost 3, with 12 bases in between. This CDR3 reads CASSLDQPSLYNEQFF. The CDR3 coding sequence is TGTGCCAGCAGCTTAGATCAGCCTAGCCTCTACAATGAGCAGTTCTTC.

This chain uses TRBV7-9 with TRBJ2-2; D is perhaps TRBD2 (6 bases). The CDR3 loop spans 15 amino acids. Germline assignment: CDR1 SEHNR and CDR2 FQNEAQ (reference sequence). The ends were cut back, 5 bases at V and 1 base at J, with 11 bases in the middle. Here the CDR3 DNA reads TGTGCCAGCAGCATGGGACTGATGAACACCGGGGAGCTGTTTTTT. Protein: CASSMGLMNTGELFF.

This chain connects TRBV12-3 or TRBV12-4 to TRBJ2-1; D might be TRBD2 (5 bases). V lost 7 bases to trimming and J lost 10 bases, with 20 bases between them. This CDR3 region has 14 residues. The CDR3 nucleotides read TGTGCCAGCACCCCCCCGGGAAGAACTCTCGAGCAGTTCTTC. It encodes CASTPPGRTLEQFF.

The sample holds a few counts of this clonotype. V and J are TRBV24-1 and TRBJ1-5; possible D gene TRBD1, 5 bases. CDR1 and CDR2 (germline): KGHDR, SFDVKD. Deletions cut 5 bases from V and 5 bases from J, with 9 bases between. The CDR3 spans 13 residues. The CDR3: CATSVAGHQPQHF. DNA for the CDR3: TGTGCCACCAGTGTAGCAGGGCATCAGCCCCAGCATTTT.

The chain carries TRBV5-1 and TRBJ2-1, with a possible D match to TRBD1 (6 bases). V lost 4 bases and J lost 4, with 18 bases in between. This CDR3 has 16 residues. Germline V lookup: CDR1 SGHRS, CDR2 YFSETQ. Here the CDR3 reads CASSPWAGTPYNEQFF. CDR3 bases: TGCGCCAGCAGCCCGTGGGCCGGGACACCTTACAATGAGCAGTTCTTC.

This clonotype came up many times. The chain joins TRBV29-1 to TRBJ2-7; tentative D call: TRBD1 (5 bases). With 3 bases removed from V and 2 bases from J, the gap between germline ends came to 11 bases. The CDR3 totals 13 residues. The V gene's germline CDR1 is SQVTM and CDR2 ANQGSEA. The CDR3 coding sequence is TGCAGCGTTGAGACGGACATGACCTACGAGCAGTACTTC. The encoded protein is CSVETDMTYEQYF.

This clonotype was detected a few times. The genes are TRBV20-1 and TRBJ2-6; 8 nucleotides line up with TRBD2. With 0 bases clipped from V and 0 bases from J, the junction kept 7 bases outside the gene matches. The CDR3 is made up of 18 amino acids. Germline CDR1 is DFQATT and CDR2 is SNEGSKA (reference sequence). CDR3 nucleotide sequence: TGCAGTGCTAGAGATCTCCCGGGGGGGGCCTCTGGGGCCAACGTCCTGACTTTC. Encoded protein: CSARDLPGGASGANVLTF.

V usage is TRBV7-8 and J usage is TRBJ1-6; no firm D call. Germline CDR1 reads SGHVS; CDR2 reads FQNEAQ. This CDR3 spans 16 amino acids. With 5 bases removed from V and 0 bases from J, the gap between germline ends came to 11 bases. The DNA of the CDR3 is TGTGCCAGCAGCCCCCAGGCTAGCTCCTATAATTCACCCCTCCACTTT. Amino acids: CASSPQASSYNSPLHF.